One T cell receptor (beta chain) is described in this entry. The antigen remains unidentified. The CDR3 totals 14 residues. V shed 7 bases, J shed 1 base, and the junction held 4 bases outside the gene matches. This entry belongs to a study of post-analysis software for immune sequencing data. Study-wide background: Relapsing-remitting, secondary progressive and progressive-relapsing courses of multiple sclerosis were included. Study results and caveats: When compared against controls, multiple sclerosis patients showed significantly lower normalized Chao1 diversity. Controls had lower frequencies than patients of five or six TRBV segments, which included TRBV5-6, TRBV5-1 and TRBV20-1.

Carried by the TCR beta cDNA libraries were unique molecular identifiers. TCRdb used MiXCR to reprocess the PCR reads, holding one entry per CDR3 protein. The table lists almost 700,000 distinct CDR3 sequences, roughly three fifths of them singletons. The sample consisted of blood. The clonotype was recovered from a girl aged 2-10 years with multiple sclerosis. The chain has TRBV12-3 or TRBV12-4 and TRBJ2-5; 9 bases fit TRBD1. This chain's CDR3 is CASTLTGGQETQYF. The CDR3, as DNA: TGTGCCAGCACCCTGACAGGGGGCCAAGAGACCCAGTACTTC.